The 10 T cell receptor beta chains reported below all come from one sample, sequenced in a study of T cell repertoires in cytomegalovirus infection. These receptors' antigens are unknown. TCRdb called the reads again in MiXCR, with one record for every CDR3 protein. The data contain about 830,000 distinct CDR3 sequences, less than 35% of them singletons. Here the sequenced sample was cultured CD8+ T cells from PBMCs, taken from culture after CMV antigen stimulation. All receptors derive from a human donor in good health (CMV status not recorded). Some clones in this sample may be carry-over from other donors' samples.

For the CDR3, the DNA is TGTGCCATCAGTGACAGGGATGGCTACACCTTC. This gives the protein CAISDRDGYTF. The chain couples TRBV10-3 to TRBJ1-2; TRBD1 is a possible D gene (5 bases). V shed 3 bases and J shed 6 bases, with 5 bases lying between them. Looked up from germline, CDR1 is ENHRY and CDR2 is SYGVKD. The CDR3 has 11 residues.

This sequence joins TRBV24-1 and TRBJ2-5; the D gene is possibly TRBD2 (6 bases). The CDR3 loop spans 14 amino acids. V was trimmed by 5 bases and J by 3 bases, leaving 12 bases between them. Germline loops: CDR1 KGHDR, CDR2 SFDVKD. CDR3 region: CATSGAGREETQYF. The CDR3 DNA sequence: TGTGCCACCAGTGGGGCGGGGAGAGAAGAGACCCAGTACTTC.

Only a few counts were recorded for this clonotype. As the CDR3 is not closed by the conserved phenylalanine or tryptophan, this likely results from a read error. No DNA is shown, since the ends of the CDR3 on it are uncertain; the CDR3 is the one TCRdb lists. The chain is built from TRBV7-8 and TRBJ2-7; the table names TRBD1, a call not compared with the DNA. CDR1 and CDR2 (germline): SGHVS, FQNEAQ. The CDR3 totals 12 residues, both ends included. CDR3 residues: CASSLGGSWLSI.

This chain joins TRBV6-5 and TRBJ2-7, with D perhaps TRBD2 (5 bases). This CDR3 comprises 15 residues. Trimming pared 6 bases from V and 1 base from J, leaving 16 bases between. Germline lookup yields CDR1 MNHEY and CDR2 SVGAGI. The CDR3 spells CASSEEDFPSYEQYF. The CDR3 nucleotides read TGTGCCAGCAGCGAGGAGGACTTCCCGTCCTACGAGCAGTACTTC.

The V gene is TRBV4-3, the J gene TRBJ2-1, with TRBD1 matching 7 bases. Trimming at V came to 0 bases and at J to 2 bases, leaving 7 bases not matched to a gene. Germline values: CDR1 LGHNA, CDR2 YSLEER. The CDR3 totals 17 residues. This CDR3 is CASSQDQHRGPYNEQFF. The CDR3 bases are TGCGCCAGCAGCCAAGACCAGCACAGGGGCCCCTACAATGAGCAGTTCTTC.

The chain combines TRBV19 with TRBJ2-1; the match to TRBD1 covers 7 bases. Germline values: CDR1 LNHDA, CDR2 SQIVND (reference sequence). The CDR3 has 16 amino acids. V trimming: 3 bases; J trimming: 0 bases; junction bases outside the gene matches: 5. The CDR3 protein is CASSMSDRVSYNEQFF. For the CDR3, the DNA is TGTGCCAGTAGTATGTCAGACAGGGTCTCCTACAATGAGCAGTTCTTC.

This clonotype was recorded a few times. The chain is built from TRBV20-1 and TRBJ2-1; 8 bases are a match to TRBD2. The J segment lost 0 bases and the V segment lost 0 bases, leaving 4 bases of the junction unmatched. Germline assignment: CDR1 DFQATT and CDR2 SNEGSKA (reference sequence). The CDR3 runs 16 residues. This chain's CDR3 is CSARDERGPSYNEQFF. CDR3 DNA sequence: TGCAGTGCTAGAGACGAGCGGGGGCCCTCCTACAATGAGCAGTTCTTC.

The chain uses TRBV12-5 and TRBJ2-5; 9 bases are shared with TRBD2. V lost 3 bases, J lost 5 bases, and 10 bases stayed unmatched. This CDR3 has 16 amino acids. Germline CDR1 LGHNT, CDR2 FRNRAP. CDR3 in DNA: TGTGCTAGTGGTTTTATCGGCGGGGGGGCCGCGGAGACCCAGTACTTC. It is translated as CASGFIGGGAAETQYF.

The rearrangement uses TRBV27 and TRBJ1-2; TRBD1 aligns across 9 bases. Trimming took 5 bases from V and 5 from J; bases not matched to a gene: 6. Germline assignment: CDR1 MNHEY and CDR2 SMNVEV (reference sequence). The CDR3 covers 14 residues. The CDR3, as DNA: TGTGCCAGCAGTACAACAGGGGGCACGTATGGCTACACCTTC. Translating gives CASSTTGGTYGYTF.

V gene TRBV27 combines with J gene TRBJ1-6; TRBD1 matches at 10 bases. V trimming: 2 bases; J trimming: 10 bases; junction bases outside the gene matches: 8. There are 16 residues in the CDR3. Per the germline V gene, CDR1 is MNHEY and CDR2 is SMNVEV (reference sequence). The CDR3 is CASSLTTGGIGSPLHF. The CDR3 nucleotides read TGTGCCAGCAGTTTAACGACAGGGGGCATAGGATCACCCCTCCACTTT.